What follows is one TCR beta chain and its context. The clone's antigen remains unknown. No base qualities exist here, and no much larger clone lies one base off it. This sample is drawn from a study of PD-1 and CTLA-4 blockade in melanoma (dated by TCRdb to the early 2020s). Regarding the complete study: The study compared how PD-1 blockade and CTLA-4 blockade affected the melanoma-reactive CD8 T cell response in patients with melanoma.

The germline V gene yields SGHVS for CDR1 and FQNEAQ for CDR2. Measured from the cysteine to the phenylalanine, the CDR3 is 14 residues long. Of the read, only the CDR3 DNA is kept; its 42 bases are in frame from base 1. V was cut back by 5 bases and J by 4 bases, leaving a gap of 11 bases between them. Libraries were built with the immunoSEQ multiplex PCR assay. The table was pulled from immuneACCESS by TCRdb, which kept in-frame rearrangements only. Such tables lose some clones; where checked, under half of the loss comes from unresolved V genes, and the rest has no known cause. Present in this sample are about 31,000 clones, approximately 90% of which were seen just once. The top ten hold over 8.5% of the sample.

Source: CD8+ T cells from peripheral blood, taken from a patient given anti-PD-1 treatment. This TCR came from a human donor with melanoma. The chain employs TRBV7-8 and TRBJ1-4; the D gene is perhaps TRBD1, from 6 matching bases. This receptor has the CDR3 CASSPRGFNEKLFF. The nucleotide sequence is given as TGTGCCAGCAGCCCCAGGGGTTTTAATGAAAAACTGTTTTTT.